Below, one T cell receptor beta chain is given with its context. Its antigen is still unknown. The sample belongs to a study of identical twins. General study findings and limits: Cord blood beta clonotypes that were abundant carried fewer insertions, and memory repertoires showed no such trend.

Germline CDR1 and CDR2: MDHEN and SYDVKM. The CDR3 has 14 amino acids. The V end lost 7 bases, the J end lost 4 bases, and 14 bases lay between the germline ends. Template switching created a universal primer site, and the cDNA included unique molecular identifiers. TCRdb independently ran MiXCR on the 5' RACE reads; one entry per CDR3 protein. The sample has about 890,000 distinct CDR3 sequences; about 12% are singletons. This sample was shared with a second study, whose subject was yellow fever vaccine responses in identical twins.

The chain recombines TRBV28 with TRBJ2-1; TRBD2 is a possible D gene (5 bases). Sequencing was done on a sample of PBMCs. The source is a woman younger than 30 in good health. CDR3 loop: CASKLAPQYNEQFF. The CDR3 coding sequence is TGTGCCAGCAAGCTAGCCCCCCAGTACAATGAGCAGTTCTTC.